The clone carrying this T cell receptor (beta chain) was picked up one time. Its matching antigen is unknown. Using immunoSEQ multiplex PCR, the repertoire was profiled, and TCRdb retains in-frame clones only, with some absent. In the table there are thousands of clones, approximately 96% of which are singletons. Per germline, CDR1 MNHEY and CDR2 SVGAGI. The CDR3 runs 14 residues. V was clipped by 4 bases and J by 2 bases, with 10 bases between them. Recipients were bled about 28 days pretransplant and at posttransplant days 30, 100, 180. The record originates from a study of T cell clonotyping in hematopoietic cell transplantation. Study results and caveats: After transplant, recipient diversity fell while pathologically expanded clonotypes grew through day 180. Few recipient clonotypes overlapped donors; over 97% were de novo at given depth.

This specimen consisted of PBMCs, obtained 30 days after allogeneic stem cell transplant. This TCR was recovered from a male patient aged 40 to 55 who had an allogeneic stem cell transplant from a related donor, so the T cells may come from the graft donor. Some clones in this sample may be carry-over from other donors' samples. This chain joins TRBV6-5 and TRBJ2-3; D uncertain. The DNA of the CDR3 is TGTGCCAGCAGTTCCGACAATCCCACAGATACGCAGTATTTT. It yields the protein CASSSDNPTDTQYF.